This TCR beta chain came from a study of blood T cells in healthy people across ages. Study results and limitations: A greater number of naive CD4+ cells and higher diversity distinguished long-lived donors from aged donors.

This CDR3 is 15 amino acids long. V shed 3 bases and J shed 7 bases, with 13 bases lying between them. PBMCs, at least 6.5 million per sample, were isolated. Worth noting for this clonotype: Antigen unknown.

A sample-barcoded 5' primer and a J-beta primer mix were used in a second PCR of roughly 7 to 11 cycles. From the 5' RACE reads, TCRdb called clonotypes with MiXCR, one entry per CDR3 protein. The table includes roughly 800,000 distinct CDR3 sequences, about 62% detected once. Material for sequencing was blood. The TCR originated in a man aged 25 to 40 in good health. V gene TRBV12-3 or TRBV12-4 combines with J gene TRBJ1-6; no clear D. The CDR3 reads CASSFEGSGNSPLHF. CDR3 bases: TGTGCCAGCAGTTTTGAGGGAAGCGGGAATTCACCCCTCCACTTT.